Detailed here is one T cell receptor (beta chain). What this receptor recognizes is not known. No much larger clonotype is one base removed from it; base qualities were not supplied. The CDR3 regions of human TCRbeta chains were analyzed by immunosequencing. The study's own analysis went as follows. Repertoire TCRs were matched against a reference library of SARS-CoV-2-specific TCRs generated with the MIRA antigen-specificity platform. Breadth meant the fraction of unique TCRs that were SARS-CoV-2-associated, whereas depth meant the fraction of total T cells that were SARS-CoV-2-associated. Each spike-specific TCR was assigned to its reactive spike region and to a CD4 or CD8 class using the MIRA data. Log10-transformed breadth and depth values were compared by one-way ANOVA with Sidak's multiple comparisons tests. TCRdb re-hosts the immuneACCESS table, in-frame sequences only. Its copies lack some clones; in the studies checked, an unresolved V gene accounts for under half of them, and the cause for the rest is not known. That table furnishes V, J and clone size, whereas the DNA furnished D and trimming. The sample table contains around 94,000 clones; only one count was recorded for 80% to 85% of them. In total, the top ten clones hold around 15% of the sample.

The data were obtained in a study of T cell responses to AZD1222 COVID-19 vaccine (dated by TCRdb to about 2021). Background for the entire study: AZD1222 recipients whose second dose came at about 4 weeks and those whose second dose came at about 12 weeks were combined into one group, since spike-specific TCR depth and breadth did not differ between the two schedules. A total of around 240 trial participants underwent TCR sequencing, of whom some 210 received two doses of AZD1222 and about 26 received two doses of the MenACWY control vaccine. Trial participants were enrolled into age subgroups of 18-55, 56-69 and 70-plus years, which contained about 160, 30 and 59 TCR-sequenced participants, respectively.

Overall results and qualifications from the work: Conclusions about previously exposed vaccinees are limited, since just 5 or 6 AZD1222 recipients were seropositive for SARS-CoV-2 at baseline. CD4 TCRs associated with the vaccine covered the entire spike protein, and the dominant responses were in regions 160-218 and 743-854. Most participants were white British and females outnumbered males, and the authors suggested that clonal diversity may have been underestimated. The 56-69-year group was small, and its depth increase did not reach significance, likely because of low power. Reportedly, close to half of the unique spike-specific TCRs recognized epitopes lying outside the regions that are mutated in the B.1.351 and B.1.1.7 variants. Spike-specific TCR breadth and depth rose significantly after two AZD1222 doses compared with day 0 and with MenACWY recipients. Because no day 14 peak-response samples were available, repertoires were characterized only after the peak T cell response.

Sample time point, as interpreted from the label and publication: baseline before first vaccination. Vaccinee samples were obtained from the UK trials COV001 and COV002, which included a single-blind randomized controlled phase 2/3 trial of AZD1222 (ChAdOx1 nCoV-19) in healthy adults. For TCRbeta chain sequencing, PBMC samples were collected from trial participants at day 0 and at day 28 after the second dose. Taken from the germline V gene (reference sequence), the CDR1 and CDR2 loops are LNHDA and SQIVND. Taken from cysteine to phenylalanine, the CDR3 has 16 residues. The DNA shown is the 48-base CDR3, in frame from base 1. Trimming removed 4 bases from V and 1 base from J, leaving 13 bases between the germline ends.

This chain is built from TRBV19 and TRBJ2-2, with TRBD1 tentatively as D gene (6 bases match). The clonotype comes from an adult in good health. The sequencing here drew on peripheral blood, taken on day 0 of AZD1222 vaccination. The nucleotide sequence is TGTGCCAGTAGTACTTCCGGGACAAAGAACACCGGGGAGCTGTTTTTT. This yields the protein CASSTSGTKNTGELFF.